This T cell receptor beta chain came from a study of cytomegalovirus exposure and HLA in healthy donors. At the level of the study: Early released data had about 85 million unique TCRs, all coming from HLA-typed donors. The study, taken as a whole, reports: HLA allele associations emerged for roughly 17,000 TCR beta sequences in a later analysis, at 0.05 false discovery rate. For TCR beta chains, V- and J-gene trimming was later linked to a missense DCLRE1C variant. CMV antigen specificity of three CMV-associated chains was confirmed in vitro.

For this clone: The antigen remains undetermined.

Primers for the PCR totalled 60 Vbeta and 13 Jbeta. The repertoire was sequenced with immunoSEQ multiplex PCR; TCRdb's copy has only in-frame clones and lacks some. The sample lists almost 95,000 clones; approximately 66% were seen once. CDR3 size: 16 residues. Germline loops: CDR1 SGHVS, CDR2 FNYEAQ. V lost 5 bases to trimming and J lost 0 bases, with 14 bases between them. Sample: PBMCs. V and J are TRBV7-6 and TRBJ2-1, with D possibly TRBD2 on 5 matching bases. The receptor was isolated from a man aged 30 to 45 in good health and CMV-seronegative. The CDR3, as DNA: TGTGCCAGCAGCCCCTCCGGGGTGAGCTCCTACAATGAGCAGTTCTTC. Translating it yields CASSPSGVSSYNEQFF.